This TCR beta chain was sequenced for a study of human T cells and chemical hapten exposure. Study results and caveats: Donor immune responses may differ from healthy people's, since all donors had alopecia.

This clonotype was picked up a small number of times. Its cognate antigen is unknown. Specified time point: patch test 1, 2 weeks after DPC sensitization. Treatment denoted: therapeutic diphenylcyclopropenone sensitization with weekly scalp DPC. This CDR3 has 14 residues. After removal of 4 bases from V and 4 bases from J, the junction contained 2 bases not matched to a gene. TCRdb fed the RACE reads into MiXCR, producing one record per CDR3 protein. The sample carries under 200,000 distinct CDR3 sequences, approximately 14% recorded once. This sequence was found in a woman under 40 with alopecia areata. Some clones in this sample may be carry-over from other donors' samples. The material sequenced was whole blood, taken in connection with sensitization to the hapten diphenylcyclopropenone (DPC). The J gene is TRBJ1-2, the V gene TRBV12-3 or TRBV12-4, with 11 bases aligning to TRBD1. The CDR3 nucleotides are TGTGCCAGCAGTTCCGGACAGGGGGCCTATGGCTACACCTTC. Translating gives CASSSGQGAYGYTF.